The T cell receptor (beta chain) described here comes from a study of blood T cell repertoires in COVID-19. Overall study: Samples of COVID-19 (acute and convalescent) were obtained from the United States, Italy and Spain. T cells, B-cell-depleted T cells, or PBMCs supplied cDNA or gDNA.

In terms of age and location, participants ranged from roughly 18 to 89 years and lived in about 25 US areas. Assay used: immunoSEQ multiplex PCR; TCRdb lists only in-frame clones, some missing. The table includes 300,000 to 400,000 clones, around nine tenths detected once. The J segment lost 7 bases and the V segment lost 2 bases, leaving 7 bases of the junction unmatched. The CDR3 consists of 14 residues. Germline CDR1 SQVTM, CDR2 ANQGSEA. The chain uses TRBV29-1 and TRBJ1-2, with 10 bases aligning to TRBD1. The TCR sequence derives from a woman younger than 45 with acute COVID-19. Sequencing was done on a sample of PBMCs or T cells enriched from blood (not recorded which). The DNA for the CDR3 is TGCAGCGTTGAAATCTACCGGGACAGGGGTGGCTACACCTTC. Translation gives CSVEIYRDRGGYTF.